Below are 6 T cell receptor beta chains sequenced from a single sample in a study of T cells in Graves' hyperthyroidism and ophthalmopathy. RNA transcripts yielded amplified TCR beta CDR3 regions. First-round RT-PCR of the TCR CDR3 relied on the HTBI primer set. TCRdb used MiXCR to reprocess the multiplex PCR reads, holding one entry per CDR3 protein. The table includes approximately 410,000 distinct CDR3 sequences, roughly 14% detected once. The sequenced sample consisted of blood. Every receptor here comes from a man between 18 and 29 years old with Graves' ophthalmopathy.

This clonotype was detected only a few times. The chain is built from TRBV6-1 and TRBJ2-1; D remains ambiguous. The CDR3 contains 12 residues. CDR1 and CDR2 (germline): MNHNS, SASEGT. Trimming left V 1 base short and J 11 bases short, with 9 bases between. The CDR3 coding sequence is TGTGCCAGCAGTGAAGTAACACCCCAGCAGTTCTTC. Translation: CASSEVTPQQFF.

With respect to this clonotype: This sequence may be a read error, since a much larger clone differs from it by one base. This chain joins TRBV20-1 and TRBJ2-5, with 10 bases fitting TRBD2. The J call may not be correct, given that the DNA end is closer to TRBJ2-1. Germline assignment: CDR1 DFQATT and CDR2 SNEGSKA (reference sequence). There are 15 residues in the CDR3. The DNA for the CDR3 is TGCAGTGCTTTCCTAGCGGGAGTTCCAAGAGGGACCCAGTTCTTC. It codes for CSAFLAGVPRGTQFF.

The chain links TRBV12-3 or TRBV12-4 to TRBJ2-2, with TRBD2 matching over 8 bases. The J segment lost 5 bases and the V segment lost 5 bases, leaving 7 bases of the junction unmatched. This CDR3 region has 15 residues. The CDR3 spells CASSPGGGRTGELFF. In DNA form, the CDR3 reads TGTGCCAGCAGTCCCGGGGGGGGGAGGACCGGGGAGCTGTTTTTT.

This clonotype was seen many times. The chain is built from TRBV12-3 or TRBV12-4 and TRBJ2-2, with D uncertain. The ends were cut back, 5 bases at V and 6 bases at J, with 7 bases in the middle. This CDR3 spans 12 amino acids. In DNA form, the CDR3 reads TGTGCCAGCAGTCCGCCCCCCGGGGAGCTGTTTTTT. It specifies CASSPPPGELFF.

Ten or more counts support this clonotype. The chain couples TRBV2 to TRBJ1-4; TRBD1 is a possible D gene (5 bases). Per the germline V gene, CDR1 is SNHLY and CDR2 is FYNNEI. The CDR3 sequence is 13 residues long. V lost 2 bases, J lost 7 bases, and 8 bases lay in between. The CDR3 sequence is CASSEQGGEKLFF. In DNA form, the CDR3 reads TGTGCCAGCAGTGAACAGGGAGGTGAAAAACTGTTTTTT.

The table lists this clonotype with a few counts. This chain joins TRBV19 and TRBJ2-7, with 13 nucleotides matching TRBD2. The CDR3 consists of 15 residues. Germline V lookup: CDR1 LNHDA, CDR2 SQIVND (reference sequence). The ends lost 4 bases at V and 2 bases at J; junction bases unmatched: 2. As DNA, the CDR3 is TGTGCCAGTAGTACAACTAGCGGGGGGGCCTACGAGCAGTACTTC. Amino acids: CASSTTSGGAYEQYF.